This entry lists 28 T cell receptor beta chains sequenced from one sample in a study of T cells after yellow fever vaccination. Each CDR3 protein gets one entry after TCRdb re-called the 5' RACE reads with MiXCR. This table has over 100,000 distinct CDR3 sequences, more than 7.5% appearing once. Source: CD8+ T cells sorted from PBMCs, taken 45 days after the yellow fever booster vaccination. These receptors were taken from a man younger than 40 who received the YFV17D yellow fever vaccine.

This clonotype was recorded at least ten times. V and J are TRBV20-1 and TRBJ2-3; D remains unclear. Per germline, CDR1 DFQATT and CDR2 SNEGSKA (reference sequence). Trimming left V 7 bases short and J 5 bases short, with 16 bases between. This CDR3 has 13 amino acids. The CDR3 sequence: CSVWRLHLDTQYF. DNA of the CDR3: TGCAGTGTCTGGCGGCTTCATTTAGATACGCAGTATTTT.

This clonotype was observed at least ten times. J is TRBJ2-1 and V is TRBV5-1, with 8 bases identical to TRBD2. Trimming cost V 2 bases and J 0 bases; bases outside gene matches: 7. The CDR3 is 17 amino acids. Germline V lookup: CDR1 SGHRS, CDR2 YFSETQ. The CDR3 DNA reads TGCGCCAGCAGCTTCGGTAGCGGGGTGAGCTCCTACAATGAGCAGTTCTTC. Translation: CASSFGSGVSSYNEQFF.

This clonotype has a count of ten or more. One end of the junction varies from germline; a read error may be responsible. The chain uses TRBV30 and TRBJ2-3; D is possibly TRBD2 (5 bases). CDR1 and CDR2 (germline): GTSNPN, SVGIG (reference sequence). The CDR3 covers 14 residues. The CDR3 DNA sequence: TGTGCCTGGAGGGAAGACGGCGGAGGCACGGGAACCAAATTT. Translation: CAWREDGGGTGTKF.

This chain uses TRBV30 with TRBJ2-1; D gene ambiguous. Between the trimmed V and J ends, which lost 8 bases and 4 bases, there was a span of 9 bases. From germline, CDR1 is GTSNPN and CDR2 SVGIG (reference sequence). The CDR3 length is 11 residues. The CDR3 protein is CAGPQYNEQFF. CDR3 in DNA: TGTGCCGGTCCTCAATACAATGAGCAGTTCTTC. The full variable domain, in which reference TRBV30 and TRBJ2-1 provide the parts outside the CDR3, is SQTIHQWPATLVQPVGSPLSLECTVEGTSNPNLYWYRQAAGRGLQLLFYSVGIGQISSEVPQNLSASRPQDRQFILSSKKLLLSDSGFYLCAGPQYNEQFFGPGTRLTVL.

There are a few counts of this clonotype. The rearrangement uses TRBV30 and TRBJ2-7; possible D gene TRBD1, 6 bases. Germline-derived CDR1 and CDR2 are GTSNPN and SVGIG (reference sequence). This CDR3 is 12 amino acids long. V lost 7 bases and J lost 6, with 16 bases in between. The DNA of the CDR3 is TGTGCCTTAGGACAGTCCCAAGGCGAGCAGTACTTC. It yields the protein CALGQSQGEQYF.

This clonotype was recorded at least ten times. The CDR3 protein is CSARDRNIGTRNLPPSYEQYF. CDR3 DNA: TGCAGTGCTAGAGACCGGAACATAGGTACTCGAAATCTCCCTCCCTCCTACGAGCAGTACTTC. The V gene is TRBV20-1, the J gene TRBJ2-7; no clear D gene. Per the germline V gene, CDR1 is DFQATT and CDR2 is SNEGSKA (reference sequence). Deletions cut 0 bases from V and 0 bases from J, with 30 bases between. The CDR3 contains 21 residues.

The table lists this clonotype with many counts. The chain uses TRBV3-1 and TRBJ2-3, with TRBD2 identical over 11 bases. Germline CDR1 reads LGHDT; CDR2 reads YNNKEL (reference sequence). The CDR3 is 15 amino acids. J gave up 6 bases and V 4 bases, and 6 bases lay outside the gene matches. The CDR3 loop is CASSPGLAVVDTQYF. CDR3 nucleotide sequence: TGTGCCAGCAGCCCGGGACTAGCGGTGGTGGATACGCAGTATTTT.

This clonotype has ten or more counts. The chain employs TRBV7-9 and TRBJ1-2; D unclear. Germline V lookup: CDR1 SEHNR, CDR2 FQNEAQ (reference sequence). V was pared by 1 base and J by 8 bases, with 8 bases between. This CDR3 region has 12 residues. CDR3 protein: CASSLVREGYTF. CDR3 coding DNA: TGTGCCAGCAGCTTAGTTAGAGAAGGCTACACCTTC.

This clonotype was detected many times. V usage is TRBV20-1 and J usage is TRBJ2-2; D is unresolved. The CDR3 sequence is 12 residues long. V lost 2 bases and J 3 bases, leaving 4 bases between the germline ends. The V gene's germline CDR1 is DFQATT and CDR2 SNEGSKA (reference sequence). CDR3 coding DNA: TGCAGTGCTAGAACGGACACCGGGGAGCTGTTTTTT. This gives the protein CSARTDTGELFF.

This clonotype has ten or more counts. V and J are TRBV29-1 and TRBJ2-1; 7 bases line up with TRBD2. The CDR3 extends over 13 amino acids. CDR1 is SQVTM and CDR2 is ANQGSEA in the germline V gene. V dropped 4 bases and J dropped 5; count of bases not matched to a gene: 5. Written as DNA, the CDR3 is TGCAGCGTTGGCCCTAGCGGAGACAATGAGCAGTTCTTC. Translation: CSVGPSGDNEQFF.

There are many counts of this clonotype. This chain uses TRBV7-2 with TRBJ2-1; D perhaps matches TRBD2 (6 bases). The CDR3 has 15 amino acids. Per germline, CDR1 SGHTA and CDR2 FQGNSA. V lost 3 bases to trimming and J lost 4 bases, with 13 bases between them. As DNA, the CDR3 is TGTGCCAGCAGCTTTGAGGCTAGCGTATACAATGAGCAGTTCTTC. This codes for CASSFEASVYNEQFF.

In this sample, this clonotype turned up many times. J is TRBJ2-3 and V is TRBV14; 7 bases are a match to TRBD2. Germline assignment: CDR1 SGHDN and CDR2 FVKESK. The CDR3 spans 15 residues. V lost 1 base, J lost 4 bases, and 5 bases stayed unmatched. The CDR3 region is CASSQGGSTADTQYF. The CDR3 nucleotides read TGTGCCAGCAGCCAAGGCGGGAGTACCGCAGATACGCAGTATTTT.

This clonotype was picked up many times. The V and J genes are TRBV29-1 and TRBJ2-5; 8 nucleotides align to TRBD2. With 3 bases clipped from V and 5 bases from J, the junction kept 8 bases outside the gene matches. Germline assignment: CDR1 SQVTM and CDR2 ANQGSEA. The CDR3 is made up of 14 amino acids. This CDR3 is CSVDRAGGTETQYF. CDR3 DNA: TGCAGCGTTGATAGGGCGGGAGGAACGGAGACCCAGTACTTC.

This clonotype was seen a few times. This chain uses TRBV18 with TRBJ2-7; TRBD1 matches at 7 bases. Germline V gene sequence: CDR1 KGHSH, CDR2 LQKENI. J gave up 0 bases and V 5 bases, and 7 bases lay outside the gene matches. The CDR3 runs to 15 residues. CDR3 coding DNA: TGTGCCAGCTCAGACAGGGCCCCAAGCTCCTACGAGCAGTACTTC. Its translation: CASSDRAPSSYEQYF.

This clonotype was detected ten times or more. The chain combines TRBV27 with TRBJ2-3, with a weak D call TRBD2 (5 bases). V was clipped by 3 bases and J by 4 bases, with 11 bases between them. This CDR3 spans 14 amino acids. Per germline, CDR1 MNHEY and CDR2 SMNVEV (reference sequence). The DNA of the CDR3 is TGTGCCAGCAGTTTCCTCGGGGTTCCAGATACGCAGTATTTT. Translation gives CASSFLGVPDTQYF.

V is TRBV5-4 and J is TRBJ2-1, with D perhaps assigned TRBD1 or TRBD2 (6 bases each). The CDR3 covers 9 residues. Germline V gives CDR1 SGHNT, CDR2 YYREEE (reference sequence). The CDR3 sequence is CAGGEEQFF. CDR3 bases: TGTGCGGGGGGCGAAGAGCAGTTCTTC.

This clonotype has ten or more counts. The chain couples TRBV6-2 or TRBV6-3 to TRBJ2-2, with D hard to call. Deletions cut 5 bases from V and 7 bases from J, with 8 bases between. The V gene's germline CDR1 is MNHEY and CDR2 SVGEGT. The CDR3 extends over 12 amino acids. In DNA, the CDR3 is TGTGCCAGCAGTACGATTATCGGGGAGCTGTTTTTT. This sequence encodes CASSTIIGELFF.

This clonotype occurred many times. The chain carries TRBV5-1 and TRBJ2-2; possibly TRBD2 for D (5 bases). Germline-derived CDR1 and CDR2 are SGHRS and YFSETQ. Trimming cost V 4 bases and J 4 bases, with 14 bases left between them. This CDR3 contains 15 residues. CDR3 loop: CASSPSWETTGELFF. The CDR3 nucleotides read TGCGCCAGCAGCCCGTCGTGGGAGACCACCGGGGAGCTGTTTTTT. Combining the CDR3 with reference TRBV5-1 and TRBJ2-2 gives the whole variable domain KAGVTQTPRYLIKTRGQQVTLSCSPISGHRSVSWYQQTPGQGLQFLFEYFSETQRNKGNFPGRFSGRQFSNSRSEMNVSTLELGDSALYLCASSPSWETTGELFFGEGSRLTVL.

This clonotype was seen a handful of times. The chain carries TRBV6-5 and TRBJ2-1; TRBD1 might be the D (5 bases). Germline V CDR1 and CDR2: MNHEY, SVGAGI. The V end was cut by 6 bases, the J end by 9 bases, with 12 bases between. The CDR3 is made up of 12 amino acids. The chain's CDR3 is CASSQGTAEQFF. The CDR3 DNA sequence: TGTGCCAGCAGCCAGGGAACGGCTGAGCAGTTCTTC.

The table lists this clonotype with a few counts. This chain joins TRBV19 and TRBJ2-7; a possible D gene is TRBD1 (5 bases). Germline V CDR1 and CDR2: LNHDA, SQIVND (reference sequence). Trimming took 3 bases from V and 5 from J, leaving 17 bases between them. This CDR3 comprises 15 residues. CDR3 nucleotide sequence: TGTGCCAGTAGTATCGCCGCCAGCCCAGGGCACGAGCAGTACTTC. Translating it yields CASSIAASPGHEQYF.

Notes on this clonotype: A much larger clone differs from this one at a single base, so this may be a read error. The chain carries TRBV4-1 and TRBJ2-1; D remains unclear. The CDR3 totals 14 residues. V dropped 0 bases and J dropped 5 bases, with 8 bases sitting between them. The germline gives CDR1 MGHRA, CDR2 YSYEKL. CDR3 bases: TGCGCCAGCAGCCAAGAGGTGGACCACAATGAGCAGTTCTTC. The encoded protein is CASSQEVDHNEQFF.

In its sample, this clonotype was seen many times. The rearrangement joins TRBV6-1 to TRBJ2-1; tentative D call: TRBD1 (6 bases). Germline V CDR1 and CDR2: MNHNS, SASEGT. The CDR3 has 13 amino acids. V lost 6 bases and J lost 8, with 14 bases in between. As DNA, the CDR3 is TGTGCCAGCAGCCAGGGGAGCGGAGATGAGCAGTTCTTC. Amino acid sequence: CASSQGSGDEQFF.

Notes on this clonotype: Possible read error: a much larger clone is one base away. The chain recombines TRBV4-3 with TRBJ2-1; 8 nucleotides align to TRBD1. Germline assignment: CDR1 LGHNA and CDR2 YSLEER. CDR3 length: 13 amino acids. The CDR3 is CASGQVQGDEQFF. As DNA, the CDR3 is TGCGCCAGCGGCCAAGTACAGGGGGATGAGCAGTTCTTC.

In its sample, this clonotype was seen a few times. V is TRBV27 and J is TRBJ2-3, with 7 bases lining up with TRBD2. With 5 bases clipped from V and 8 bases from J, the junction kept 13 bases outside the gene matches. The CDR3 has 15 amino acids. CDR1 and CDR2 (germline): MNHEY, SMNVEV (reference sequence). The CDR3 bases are TGTGCCAGCAGTCCGGGGGAGGGAGCCCCCCGTACGCAGTATTTT. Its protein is CASSPGEGAPRTQYF.

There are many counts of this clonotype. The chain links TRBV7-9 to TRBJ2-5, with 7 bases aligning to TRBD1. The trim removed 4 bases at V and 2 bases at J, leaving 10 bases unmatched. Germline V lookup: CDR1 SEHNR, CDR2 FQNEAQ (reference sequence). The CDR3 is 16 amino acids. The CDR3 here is CASSSIHRQGQETQYF. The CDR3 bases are TGTGCCAGCAGCTCGATCCATCGACAGGGACAAGAGACCCAGTACTTC.

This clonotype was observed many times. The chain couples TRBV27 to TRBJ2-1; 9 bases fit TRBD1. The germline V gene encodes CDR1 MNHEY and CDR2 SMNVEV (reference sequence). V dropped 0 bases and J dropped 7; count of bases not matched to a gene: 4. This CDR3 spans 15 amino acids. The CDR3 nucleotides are TGTGCCAGCAGTTTATCGGGGACAGGGTTGAATGAGCAGTTCTTC. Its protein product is CASSLSGTGLNEQFF.

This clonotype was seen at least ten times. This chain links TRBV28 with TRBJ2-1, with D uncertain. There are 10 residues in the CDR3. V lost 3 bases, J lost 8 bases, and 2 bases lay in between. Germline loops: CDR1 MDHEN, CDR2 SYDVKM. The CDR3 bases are TGTGCCAGCAGTTTTGATGAGCAGTTCTTC. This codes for CASSFDEQFF.

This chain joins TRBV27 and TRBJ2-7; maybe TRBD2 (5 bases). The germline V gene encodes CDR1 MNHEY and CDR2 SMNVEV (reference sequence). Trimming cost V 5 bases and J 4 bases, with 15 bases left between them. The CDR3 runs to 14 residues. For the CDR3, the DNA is TGTGCCAGCAGTCAGACCTGGACTGAATACGAGCAGTACTTC. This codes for CASSQTWTEYEQYF.